What follows are 26 T cell receptor beta chains derived from one specimen sequenced in a study of OX40 agonist ivuxolimab in advanced cancers. The protocol was immunoSEQ multiplex PCR, while the TCRdb copy is restricted to in-frame clones and leaves out a portion. This sample has approximately 61,000 clones, with about 85% found just once. The sample in question was CD4+ or CD8+ T cells sorted from blood, obtained in a trial of the OX40 agonist ivuxolimab. The source of these receptors is an adult with an advanced solid tumor such as melanoma, head and neck, liver or kidney cancer.

The chain is built from TRBV11-3 and TRBJ2-7; a weak D match, TRBD2 (5 bases). This CDR3 has 14 residues. V dropped 1 base and J dropped 5 bases, with 12 bases sitting between them. Germline loops: CDR1 SGHNT, CDR2 YENEEA. CDR3 in DNA: TGTGCCAGCAGCTTAGGTCCCGGGAACCACGAGCAGTACTTC. Its translation is CASSLGPGNHEQYF.

The rearrangement joins TRBV5-1 to TRBJ2-3; D is uncertain. Germline V gene sequence: CDR1 SGHRS, CDR2 YFSETQ. This CDR3 is built from 12 residues. V was cut by 4 bases and J by 6 bases, with 9 bases left in between. The CDR3 nucleotides read TGCGCCAGCAGCCCCCAGGTCGATACGCAGTATTTT. It yields the protein CASSPQVDTQYF.

CDR3 in DNA: TGCGCCAGCAGCTTGGCAGGGGAAAACACTGAAGCTTTCTTT. As protein: CASSLAGENTEAFF. The chain combines TRBV5-1 with TRBJ1-1; D may be TRBD1 (6 bases). This CDR3 is 14 amino acids long. Between the trimmed V and J ends, which lost 0 bases and 2 bases, there was a span of 8 bases. CDR1 is SGHRS and CDR2 is YFSETQ in the germline V gene. Based on the CDR3 plus reference TRBV5-1 and TRBJ1-1, the full variable domain is KAGVTQTPRYLIKTRGQQVTLSCSPISGHRSVSWYQQTPGQGLQFLFEYFSETQRNKGNFPGRFSGRQFSNSRSEMNVSTLELGDSALYLCASSLAGENTEAFFGQGTRLTVV.

A few counts support this clone. CDR3 protein: CASSVDGKNNEQFF. CDR3 nucleotides: TGTGCCAGCAGCGTAGATGGAAAAAACAATGAGCAGTTCTTC. This sequence joins TRBV9 and TRBJ2-1; unclear D gene. The length of the CDR3 is 14 residues. The V gene lost 0 bases and the J gene lost 5 bases, with 9 bases spanning the gap. The germline gives CDR1 SGDLS, CDR2 YYNGEE.

The chain couples TRBV29-1 to TRBJ2-7, with 10 bases identical to TRBD1. There are 13 residues in the CDR3. Germline trimming cut 5 bases from V and 7 bases from J; bases unmatched to any gene: 8. Per the germline V gene, CDR1 is SQVTM and CDR2 is ANQGSEA. CDR3: CSVRGTGAVEQYF. CDR3 nucleotide sequence: TGCAGCGTTCGGGGGACAGGGGCCGTTGAGCAGTACTTC.

This rearrangement joins TRBV28 to TRBJ1-3; no clear D gene. In germline, CDR1 is MDHEN, CDR2 SYDVKM. The CDR3 has 19 residues. Trimming cost V 3 bases and J 4 bases, with 25 bases left between them. This CDR3 is CASSFDIRSYGGTGNTIYF. The CDR3 region has the DNA TGTGCCAGCAGTTTTGACATAAGAAGCTATGGCGGTACCGGAAACACCATATATTTT. The variable domain in full, with the rest retrieved from reference TRBV28 and TRBJ1-3, is DVKVTQSSRYLVKRTGEKVFLECVQDMDHENMFWYRQDPGLGLRLIYFSYDVKMKEKGDIPEGYSVSREKKERFSLILESASTNQTSMYLCASSFDIRSYGGTGNTIYFGEGSWLTVV.

The count of this clone is one. V and J are TRBV19 and TRBJ1-2, with D possibly TRBD1 on 5 matching bases. The V and J ends lost 6 bases and 1 base respectively, with 12 bases between them. Germline loops: CDR1 LNHDA, CDR2 SQIVND (reference sequence). This CDR3 region has 14 residues. The CDR3 spells CASSGSTVNYGYTF. CDR3 bases: TGTGCCAGTAGCGGATCGACAGTTAACTATGGCTACACCTTC.

This clone was counted a single time. The chain is built from TRBV10-3 and TRBJ2-3; no definite D call. Germline-derived CDR1 and CDR2 are ENHRY and SYGVKD. The CDR3 loop spans 14 amino acids. Deletions cut 2 bases from V and 9 bases from J, with 15 bases between. The CDR3 loop is CAISEPLILWTQYF. The CDR3 bases are TGTGCCATCAGTGAGCCACTTATATTGTGGACGCAGTATTTT.

The rearrangement links TRBV10-3 to TRBJ2-6, with D uncertain. This CDR3 is 14 amino acids long. Trimming removed 7 bases at V and 0 bases at J, with 7 bases between. Germline CDR1 ENHRY, CDR2 SYGVKD. The CDR3 loop reads CAITATSGANVLTF. The CDR3, as DNA: TGTGCCATCACAGCAACCTCTGGGGCCAACGTCCTGACTTTC.

The chain employs TRBV7-9 and TRBJ1-1; no firm D call. This CDR3 is built from 13 residues. V shed 1 base and J shed 3 bases, with 6 bases lying between them. Germline V gene data show CDR1 as SEHNR and CDR2 as FQNEAQ (reference sequence). CDR3 DNA sequence: TGTGCCAGCAGCTTAGGAGGTGACACTGAAGCTTTCTTT. It is translated as CASSLGGDTEAFF.

The chain joins TRBV29-1 to TRBJ2-5; 8 bases map to TRBD2. Per germline, CDR1 SQVTM and CDR2 ANQGSEA. V lost 1 base to trimming and J lost 1 base; unmatched junction nucleotides: 5. This CDR3 comprises 15 residues. The CDR3 is CSVEGGREGQETQYF. CDR3 nucleotides: TGCAGCGTTGAAGGGGGTCGGGAGGGCCAAGAGACCCAGTACTTC. Variable domain in full (rest from reference TRBV29-1 and TRBJ2-5): SAVISQKPSRDICQRGTSLTIQCQVDSQVTMMFWYRQQPGQSLTLIATANQGSEATYESGFVIDKFPISRPNLTFSTLTVSNMSPEDSSIYLCSVEGGREGQETQYFGPGTRLLVL.

In this sample, this clone turned up once. The rearrangement uses TRBV6-1 and TRBJ2-7; possibly TRBD1 for D (6 bases). Germline V CDR1 and CDR2: MNHNS, SASEGT. V was pared by 5 bases and J by 7 bases, with 18 bases between. The CDR3 spans 14 residues. The CDR3 DNA sequence: TGTGCCAGCAGTAAGGACCACAACAGGGAGGAGCAGTACTTC. Amino acid sequence: CASSKDHNREEQYF.

This clone was picked up a small number of times. This chain joins TRBV30 and TRBJ1-2; D might be TRBD1 (5 bases). This CDR3 has 12 residues. Deletions cut 0 bases from V and 5 bases from J, with 7 bases between. Per germline, CDR1 GTSNPN and CDR2 SVGIG (reference sequence). CDR3 residues: CAWSVGTYGYTF. Here the CDR3 DNA reads TGTGCCTGGAGTGTAGGGACTTATGGCTACACCTTC.

The chain has TRBV6-6 and TRBJ2-7; 11 nucleotides match TRBD1. The CDR3 consists of 13 residues. Looked up from germline, CDR1 is MNHNY and CDR2 is SVGAGI (reference sequence). Trimming at V came to 5 bases and at J to 8 bases, leaving 5 bases not matched to a gene. CDR3 coding DNA: TGTGCCAGCAGTACGGGACAGGGGGAAAAGCAGTACTTC. As protein: CASSTGQGEKQYF.

The CDR3 is CASMSHYEQYF. In DNA form, the CDR3 reads TGTGCCAGCATGAGTCACTACGAGCAGTACTTC. The chain has TRBV2 and TRBJ2-5, with no clear D. Near its end, the DNA agrees better with TRBJ2-7, so the J call may be wrong. The CDR3 is 11 residues long. Germline V gene data show CDR1 as SNHLY and CDR2 as FYNNEI.

This chain joins TRBV5-4 and TRBJ1-1; maybe TRBD1 (6 bases). The V end lost 3 bases, the J end lost 1 base, and 16 bases lay between the germline ends. The V gene's germline CDR1 is SGHNT and CDR2 YYREEE (reference sequence). This CDR3 comprises 16 residues. The CDR3 sequence is CASSSHPRQENTEAFF. CDR3 DNA sequence: TGTGCCAGCAGCTCCCACCCACGACAGGAGAACACTGAAGCTTTCTTT.

The CDR3 DNA follows: TGTGCCAGCAGCCCCGGACTAGTCTACGAGCAGTACTTC. This codes for CASSPGLVYEQYF. The rearrangement joins TRBV7-9 to TRBJ2-7; 7 bases line up with TRBD2. Trimming cost V 5 bases and J 3 bases; bases outside gene matches: 4. This CDR3 has 13 amino acids. Per germline, CDR1 SEHNR and CDR2 FQNEAQ (reference sequence).

This clone was detected only a few times. The CDR3 region is CASSPDRGNSPLHF. CDR3 DNA sequence: TGTGCCAGCAGCCCCGACAGGGGGAATTCACCCCTCCACTTT. The V and J genes are TRBV9 and TRBJ1-6; the match to TRBD1 covers 9 bases. Germline CDR1 and CDR2: SGDLS and YYNGEE. Trimming cost V 4 bases and J 7 bases; bases outside gene matches: 3. This CDR3 spans 14 amino acids.

The sample holds one count of this clone. This chain uses TRBV7-3 with TRBJ2-5; D is uncertain. Germline V gives CDR1 SGHTA, CDR2 FQGTGA. The CDR3 is 15 amino acids. V was trimmed by 0 bases and J by 4 bases, leaving 12 bases between them. CDR3: CASSLTAPPAETQYF. DNA for the CDR3: TGTGCCAGCAGCTTAACGGCGCCCCCGGCAGAGACCCAGTACTTC.

This clone was counted only a few times. The V gene is TRBV28, the J gene TRBJ2-3; D unresolved. CDR3 length: 13 residues. Trimming cost V 7 bases and J 8 bases, with 16 bases left between them. Germline values: CDR1 MDHEN, CDR2 SYDVKM. The CDR3 DNA reads TGTGCCAGCACCACCACCCCAAGTAGTACGCAGTATTTT. Residues: CASTTTPSSTQYF.

This chain connects TRBV15 to TRBJ2-1; the match to TRBD1 covers 7 bases. CDR3 length: 14 residues. CDR1 LNHNV and CDR2 YYDKDF come from the germline V gene (reference sequence). V gave up 8 bases and J gave up 0 bases; unmatched junction bases: 4. The CDR3: CATRQGGSYNEQFF. The CDR3 DNA reads as TGTGCCACCCGACAGGGTGGCTCCTACAATGAGCAGTTCTTC.

This chain joins TRBV28 and TRBJ2-1; D unresolved. The CDR3 has 16 residues. Deletions cut 3 bases from V and 0 bases from J, with 12 bases between. Germline V lookup: CDR1 MDHEN, CDR2 SYDVKM. CDR3 protein: CASSFEAASSYNEQFF. For the CDR3, the DNA is TGTGCCAGCAGTTTTGAGGCGGCGAGCTCCTACAATGAGCAGTTCTTC. Variable domain in full (rest from reference TRBV28 and TRBJ2-1): DVKVTQSSRYLVKRTGEKVFLECVQDMDHENMFWYRQDPGLGLRLIYFSYDVKMKEKGDIPEGYSVSREKKERFSLILESASTNQTSMYLCASSFEAASSYNEQFFGPGTRLTVL.

The rearrangement joins TRBV30 to TRBJ2-7, with 7 bases that match TRBD2. The J segment lost 6 bases and the V segment lost 3 bases, leaving 11 bases of the junction unmatched. From germline, CDR1 is GTSNPN and CDR2 SVGIG (reference sequence). The CDR3 contains 14 residues. The CDR3 nucleotides are TGTGCCTGGAGGGGAGGGACTACCGCTTCCGAGCAGTACTTC. This codes for CAWRGGTTASEQYF.

Comments on this clone: The junction departs from germline at one end; a sequencing error may be responsible. The rearrangement links TRBV2 to TRBJ1-6, with D uncertain. From germline, CDR1 is SNHLY and CDR2 FYNNEI. This CDR3 has 14 residues. This CDR3 reads CATSKSSYNSPLHF. DNA of the CDR3: TGTGCCACCAGTAAAAGCTCCTATAATTCACCCCTCCACTTT.

The chain links TRBV6-5 to TRBJ1-1; D not certain. The V end lost 4 bases, the J end lost 1 base, and 10 bases lay between the germline ends. The germline CDR1 and CDR2 sequences are MNHEY and SVGAGI. CDR3 length equals 14 residues. Written as DNA, the CDR3 is TGTGCCAGCAGTTTGAGGGCGCGGAACACTGAAGCTTTCTTT. As protein: CASSLRARNTEAFF.

CDR3: CASSTTGGYSPLHF. In nucleotides, the CDR3 is TGTGCCAGCAGTACTACAGGGGGCTATTCACCCCTCCACTTT. This sequence joins TRBV6-5 and TRBJ1-6; 9 positions agree with TRBD1. Germline V lookup: CDR1 MNHEY, CDR2 SVGAGI. The CDR3 consists of 14 residues. Trimming at V came to 5 bases and at J to 8 bases, leaving 4 bases not matched to a gene.